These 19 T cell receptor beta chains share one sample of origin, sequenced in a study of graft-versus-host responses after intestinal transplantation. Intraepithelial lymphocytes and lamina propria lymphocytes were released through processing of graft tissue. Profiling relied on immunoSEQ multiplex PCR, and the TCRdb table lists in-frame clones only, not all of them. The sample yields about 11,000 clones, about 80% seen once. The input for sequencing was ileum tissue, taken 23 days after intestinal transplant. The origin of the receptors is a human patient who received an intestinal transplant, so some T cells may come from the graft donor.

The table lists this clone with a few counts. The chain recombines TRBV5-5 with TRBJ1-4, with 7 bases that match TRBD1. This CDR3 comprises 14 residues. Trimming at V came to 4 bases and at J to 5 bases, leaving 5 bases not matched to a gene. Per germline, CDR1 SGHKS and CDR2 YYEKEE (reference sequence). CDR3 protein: CASSRQGVNEKLFF. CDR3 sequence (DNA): TGTGCCAGCAGCCGACAGGGAGTCAATGAAAAACTGTTTTTT.

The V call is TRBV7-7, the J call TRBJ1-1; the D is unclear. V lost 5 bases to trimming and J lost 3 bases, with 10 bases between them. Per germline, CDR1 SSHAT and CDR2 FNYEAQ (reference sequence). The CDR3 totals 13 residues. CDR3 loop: CASSAVMDTEAFF. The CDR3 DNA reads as TGTGCCAGCAGCGCAGTCATGGACACTGAAGCTTTCTTT. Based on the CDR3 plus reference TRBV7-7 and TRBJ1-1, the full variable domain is GAGVSQSPRYKVTKRGQDVTLRCDPISSHATLYWYQQALGQGPEFLTYFNYEAQPDKSGLPSDRFSAERPEGSISTLTIQRTEQRDSAMYRCASSAVMDTEAFFGQGTRLTVV.

CDR3 nucleotide sequence: TGTGCCGTATCCACCTCCGGCAATGAGCAGTTCTTC. This gives the protein CAVSTSGNEQFF. The chain recombines TRBV10-3 with TRBJ2-1; D gene ambiguous. Germline CDR1 reads ENHRY; CDR2 reads SYGVKD. The CDR3 has 12 residues. Trimming left V 11 bases short and J 6 bases short, with 14 bases between.

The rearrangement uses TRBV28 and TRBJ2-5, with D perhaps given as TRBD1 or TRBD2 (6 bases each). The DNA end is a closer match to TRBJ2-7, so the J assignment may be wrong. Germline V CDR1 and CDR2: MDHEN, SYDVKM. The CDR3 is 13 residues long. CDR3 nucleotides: TGTGCCAGTTTTAGGGGGGTGGGATACGAGCAGTACTTC. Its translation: CASFRGVGYEQYF.

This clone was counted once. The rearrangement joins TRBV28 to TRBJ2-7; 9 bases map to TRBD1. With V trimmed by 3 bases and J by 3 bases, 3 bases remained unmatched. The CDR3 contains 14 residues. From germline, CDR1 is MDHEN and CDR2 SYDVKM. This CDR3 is CASSFRGQGYEQYF. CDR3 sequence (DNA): TGTGCCAGCAGTTTTCGGGGACAGGGCTACGAGCAGTACTTC.

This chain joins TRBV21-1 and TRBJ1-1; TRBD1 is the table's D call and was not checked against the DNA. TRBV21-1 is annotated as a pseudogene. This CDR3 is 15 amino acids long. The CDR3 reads CASSHAGGGSTEAFF. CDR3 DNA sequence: TGTGCCAGCAGCCACGCAGGGGGCGGGTCCACTGAAGCTTTCTTT.

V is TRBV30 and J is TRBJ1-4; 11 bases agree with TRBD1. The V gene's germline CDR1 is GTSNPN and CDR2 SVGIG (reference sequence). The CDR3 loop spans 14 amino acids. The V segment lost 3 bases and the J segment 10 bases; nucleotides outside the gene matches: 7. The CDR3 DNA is TGTGCCTGGAGGAGGACGGGACAGGGGGGAAAACTGTTTTTT. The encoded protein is CAWRRTGQGGKLFF.

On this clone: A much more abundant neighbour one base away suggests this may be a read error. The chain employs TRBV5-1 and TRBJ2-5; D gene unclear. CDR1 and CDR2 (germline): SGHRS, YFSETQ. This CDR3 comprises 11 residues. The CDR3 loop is CASELREAQYF. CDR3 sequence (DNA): TGCGCCAGCGAATTGAGAGAGGCCCAGTACTTC. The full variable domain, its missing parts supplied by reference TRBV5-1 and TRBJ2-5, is KAGVTQTPRYLIKTRGQQVTLSCSPISGHRSVSWYQQTPGQGLQFLFEYFSETQRNKGNFPGRFSGRQFSNSRSEMNVSTLELGDSALYLCASELREAQYFGPGTRLLVL.

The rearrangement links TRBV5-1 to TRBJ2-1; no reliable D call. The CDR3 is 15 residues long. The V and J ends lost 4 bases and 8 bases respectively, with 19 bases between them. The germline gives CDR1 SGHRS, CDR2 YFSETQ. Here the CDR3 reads CASSKPPLGNDEQFF. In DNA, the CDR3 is TGCGCCAGCAGCAAGCCGCCGCTAGGGAACGATGAGCAGTTCTTC.

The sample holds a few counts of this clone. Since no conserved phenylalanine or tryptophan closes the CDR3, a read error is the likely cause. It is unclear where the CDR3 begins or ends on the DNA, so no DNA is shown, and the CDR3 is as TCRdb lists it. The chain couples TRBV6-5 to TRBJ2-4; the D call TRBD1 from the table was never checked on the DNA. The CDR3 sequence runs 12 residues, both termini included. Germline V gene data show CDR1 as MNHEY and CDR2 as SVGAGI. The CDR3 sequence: CASSYIITQAIL.

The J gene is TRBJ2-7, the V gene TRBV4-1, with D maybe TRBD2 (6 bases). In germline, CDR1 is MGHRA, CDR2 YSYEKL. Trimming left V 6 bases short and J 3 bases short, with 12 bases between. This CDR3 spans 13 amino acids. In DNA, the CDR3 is TGCGCCAGCAGGGCGGGACCAAACTACGAGCAGTACTTC. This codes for CASRAGPNYEQYF.

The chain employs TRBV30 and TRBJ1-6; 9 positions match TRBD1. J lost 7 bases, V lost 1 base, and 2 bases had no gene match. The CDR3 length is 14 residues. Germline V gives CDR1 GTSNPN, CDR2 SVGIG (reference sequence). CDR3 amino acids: CAWSAGQGNSPLHF. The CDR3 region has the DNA TGTGCCTGGAGTGCTGGACAGGGGAATTCACCCCTCCACTTT.

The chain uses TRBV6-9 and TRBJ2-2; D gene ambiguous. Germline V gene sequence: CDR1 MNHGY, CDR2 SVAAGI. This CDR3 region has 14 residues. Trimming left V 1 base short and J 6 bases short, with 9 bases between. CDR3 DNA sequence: TGTGCCAGCAGTTATTGGCTAGAAGCCGGGGAGCTGTTTTTT. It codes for CASSYWLEAGELFF.

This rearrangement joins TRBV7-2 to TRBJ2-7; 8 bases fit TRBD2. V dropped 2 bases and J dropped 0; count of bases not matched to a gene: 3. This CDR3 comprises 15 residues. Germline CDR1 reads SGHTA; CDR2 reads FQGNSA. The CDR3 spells CASSLIAGTSYEQYF. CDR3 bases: TGTGCCAGCAGCTTAATAGCGGGGACCTCCTACGAGCAGTACTTC.

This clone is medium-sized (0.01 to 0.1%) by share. Here the CDR3 DNA reads TGTGCCAGCAGACCGGCCAGGGCCCTAAACTCCTACGAGCAGTACTTC. It specifies CASRPARALNSYEQYF. V usage is TRBV27 and J usage is TRBJ2-7; possible D gene TRBD1, 5 bases. The CDR3 contains 16 residues. V lost 6 bases and J 0 bases, leaving 18 bases between the germline ends. Germline values: CDR1 MNHEY, CDR2 SMNVEV (reference sequence).

The CDR3 sequence: CASSQGGGFYEQYF. Written as DNA, the CDR3 is TGCGCCAGCAGCCAAGGAGGAGGGTTCTACGAGCAGTACTTC. The rearrangement links TRBV4-3 to TRBJ2-7; TRBD2 might be the D (6 bases). This CDR3 has 14 amino acids. The ends were cut back, 1 base at V and 3 bases at J, with 10 bases in the middle. The germline V gene has CDR1 LGHNA and CDR2 YSLEER.

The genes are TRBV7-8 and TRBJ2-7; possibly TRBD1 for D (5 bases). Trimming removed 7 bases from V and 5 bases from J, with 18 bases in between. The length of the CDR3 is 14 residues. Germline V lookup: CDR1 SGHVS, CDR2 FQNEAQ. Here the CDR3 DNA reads TGTGCCAGCACCCCGTGGGCAGGGCAAGACGAGCAGTACTTC. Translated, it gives CASTPWAGQDEQYF.

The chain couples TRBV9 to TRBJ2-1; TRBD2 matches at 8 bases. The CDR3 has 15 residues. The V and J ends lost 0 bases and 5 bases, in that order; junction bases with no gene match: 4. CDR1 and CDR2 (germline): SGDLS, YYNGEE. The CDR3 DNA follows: TGTGCCAGCAGCGTAGCGGGAGGGCCAAACAATGAGCAGTTCTTC. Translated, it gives CASSVAGGPNNEQFF. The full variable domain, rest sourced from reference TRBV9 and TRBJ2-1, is DSGVTQTPKHLITATGQRVTLRCSPRSGDLSVYWYQQSLDQGLQFLIQYYNGEERAKGNILERFSAQQFPDLHSELNLSSLELGDSALYFCASSVAGGPNNEQFFGPGTRLTVL.

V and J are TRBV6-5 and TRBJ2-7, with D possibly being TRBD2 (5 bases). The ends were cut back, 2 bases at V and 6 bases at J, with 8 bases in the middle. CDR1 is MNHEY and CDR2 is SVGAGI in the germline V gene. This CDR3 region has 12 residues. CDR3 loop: CASSYEGFEQYF. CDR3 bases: TGTGCCAGCAGTTACGAGGGCTTCGAGCAGTACTTC.